The 5 T cell receptor beta chains presented below share a single source sample, sequenced in a study of blood T cell repertoires in COVID-19. Using immunoSEQ multiplex PCR, the repertoire was profiled, and TCRdb retains in-frame clones only, with some absent. The sample lists over 140,000 clones, 75% to 85% occurring once. Sequencing was performed on peripheral blood. These receptors all come from an elderly woman with active or convalescent COVID-19.

The rearrangement joins TRBV12-5 to TRBJ2-7; TRBD2 matches 10 bases. The CDR3 covers 19 residues. V shed 5 bases, J shed 5 bases, and the junction held 21 bases outside the gene matches. Per the germline V gene, CDR1 is LGHNT and CDR2 is FRNRAP. Here the CDR3 DNA reads TGTGCTAGTGGTAATAAGCGGGGGGGCCTACTATACATGAACAACGAGCAGTACTTC. It translates to CASGNKRGGLLYMNNEQYF. Complete variable domain (other parts from reference TRBV12-5 and TRBJ2-7): DARVTQTPRHKVTEMGQEVTMRCQPILGHNTVFWYRQTMMQGLELLAYFRNRAPLDDSGMPKDRFSAEMPDATLATLKIQPSEPRDSAVYFCASGNKRGGLLYMNNEQYFGPGTRLTVT.

Many counts were recorded for this clone. The rearrangement joins TRBV7-6 to TRBJ1-1, with TRBD1 matching over 9 bases. Germline-derived CDR1 and CDR2 are SGHVS and FNYEAQ. Unmatched junction bases numbered 13, after V lost 5 bases and J lost 0 bases. This CDR3 region has 18 residues. The CDR3 DNA is TGTGCCAGCAGCCAGAACTCGGGACAGGGTCTATTGAACACTGAAGCTTTCTTT. Translation gives CASSQNSGQGLLNTEAFF.

The chain recombines TRBV7-2 with TRBJ1-1; D not certain. Trimming pared 1 base from V and 5 bases from J, leaving 17 bases between. The CDR3 consists of 16 residues. Per the germline V gene, CDR1 is SGHTA and CDR2 is FQGNSA. CDR3 in amino acids: CASSLGGIRVFTEAFF. The DNA for the CDR3 is TGTGCCAGCAGCTTAGGAGGGATCCGGGTTTTTACTGAAGCTTTCTTT. Full variable domain (rest looked up from reference TRBV7-2 and TRBJ1-1): GAGVSQSPSNKVTEKGKDVELRCDPISGHTALYWYRQSLGQGLEFLIYFQGNSAPDKSGLPSDRFSAERTGGSVSTLTIQRTQQEDSAVYLCASSLGGIRVFTEAFFGQGTRLTVV.

The chain recombines TRBV5-6 with TRBJ1-1; tentative D call: TRBD1 (5 bases). Germline CDR1 and CDR2: SGHDT and YYEEEE. Trimming removed 4 bases from V and 11 bases from J, with 9 bases in between. The CDR3 runs to 10 residues. DNA of the CDR3: TGTGCCAGCAGCCCGGGGGGTGCTTTCTTT. It codes for CASSPGGAFF.

The chain links TRBV30 to TRBJ2-7; TRBD1 aligns across 9 bases. The V segment lost 4 bases and the J segment 2 bases; nucleotides outside the gene matches: 6. The germline CDR1 and CDR2 sequences are GTSNPN and SVGIG (reference sequence). CDR3 size: 14 residues. In DNA, the CDR3 is TGTGCCTGGAAGTGGGGGACAGGGCCCTACGAGCAGTACTTC. Translation: CAWKWGTGPYEQYF.